A single count supports the clone carrying this T cell receptor (beta chain). The antigen is undetermined. A junction boundary mismatches the germline segment, possibly from a read error. Germline V CDR1 and CDR2: SNHLY, FYNNEI. The CDR3 has 13 residues. The data derive from a study of response to subunit inactivated influenza vaccine. MiXCR was run by TCRdb on the RT-PCR reads, yielding one entry per CDR3 protein. The sample carries 450,000 to 600,000 distinct CDR3 sequences, about 15% recorded once. Study-level points and caveats: A suggestion made by the authors is that each seasonal influenza vaccination recruits few new T cells.

This chain uses TRBV2 with TRBJ2-7; 10 nucleotides match TRBD2. The material sequenced was CD4+ T cells sorted from PBMCs, taken approximately 25 months after vaccination. The TCR comes from a man between 45 and 75 years old who received an inactivated influenza vaccine. For the CDR3, the DNA is TGTGCCAGCAGTGTCATTAGCGGGGGGCGTAAAATCTTC. It translates to CASSVISGGRKIF. The variable domain in full, with the rest retrieved from reference TRBV2 and TRBJ2-7, is EPEVTQTPSHQVTQMGQEVILRCVPISNHLYFYWYRQILGQKVEFLVSFYNNEISEKSEIFDDQFSVERPDGSNFTLKIRSTKLEDSAMYFCASSVISGGRKIFGPGTRLTVT.